The 25 T cell receptor beta chains presented below share a single source sample, sequenced in a study of OX40 agonist ivuxolimab in advanced cancers. Clones were sequenced by immunoSEQ multiplex PCR, and TCRdb holds only the in-frame ones, with some missing. The repertoire holds some 86,000 clones, with around 85% as singletons. The sequences come from CD4+ or CD8+ T cells sorted from blood, collected in a trial of the OX40 agonist ivuxolimab. The receptors were gathered from an adult with an advanced solid tumor such as melanoma, head and neck, liver or kidney cancer.

The chain recombines TRBV7-9 with TRBJ2-5; no definite D call. TRBJ2-7 matches the DNA end more closely, so the J call is doubtful. The CDR3 runs 13 residues. The V gene's germline CDR1 is SEHNR and CDR2 FQNEAQ (reference sequence). The CDR3 DNA sequence: TGTGCCAGCTCCCCCCGGGTAGGATACGAGCAGTACTTC. This sequence encodes CASSPRVGYEQYF.

The chain employs TRBV7-3 and TRBJ2-1; either TRBD1 or TRBD2 may fit D (5 bases each). Between the trimmed V and J ends, which lost 5 bases and 4 bases, there was a span of 6 bases. This CDR3 region has 12 residues. The germline CDR1 and CDR2 sequences are SGHTA and FQGTGA. In nucleotides, the CDR3 is TGTGCCAGCAGCGAGGGGTACAATGAGCAGTTCTTC. This encodes CASSEGYNEQFF.

This rearrangement joins TRBV19 to TRBJ2-1; D gene ambiguous. Germline CDR1 reads LNHDA; CDR2 reads SQIVND (reference sequence). V was shortened by 5 bases and J by 7 bases, with 9 bases between the two germline ends. The CDR3 has 12 amino acids. CDR3 loop: CASSPLGNEQFF. The CDR3 nucleotides are TGTGCCAGTAGTCCCCTCGGGAATGAGCAGTTCTTC. The full variable domain, its missing parts supplied by reference TRBV19 and TRBJ2-1, is DGGITQSPKYLFRKEGQNVTLSCEQNLNHDAMYWYRQDPGQGLRLIYYSQIVNDFQKGDIAEGYSVSREKKESFPLTVTSAQKNPTAFYLCASSPLGNEQFFGPGTRLTVL.

This rearrangement joins TRBV4-1 to TRBJ2-5; no reliable D call. The tail of the sequence fits TRBJ2-7 better, so the J call may be wrong. CDR3 length equals 14 residues. Germline-derived CDR1 and CDR2 are MGHRA and YSYEKL. CDR3 amino acids: CASSQGTDFYEQYF. DNA for the CDR3: TGCGCCAGCAGCCAAGGAACAGACTTCTACGAGCAGTACTTC.

Worth noting for this clone: Other DNA sequences in the same sample also yield this CDR3. This rearrangement joins TRBV5-1 to TRBJ2-7, with D perhaps given as TRBD1 or TRBD2 (5 bases each). Germline CDR1 SGHRS, CDR2 YFSETQ. With 4 bases removed from V and 4 bases from J, the gap between germline ends came to 18 bases. This CDR3 is built from 15 residues. The CDR3 bases are TGCGCCAGCAGCGAGGGACCAGGACCATCATACGAGCAGTACTTC. Its protein is CASSEGPGPSYEQYF.

The chain carries TRBV4-1 and TRBJ1-2; D unclear. Trimming shortened V by 0 bases and J by 7 bases, and 9 bases separated the two germline ends. Germline V CDR1 and CDR2: MGHRA, YSYEKL. This CDR3 region has 13 residues. This chain's CDR3 is CASSQEWGAGYTF. DNA of the CDR3: TGCGCCAGCAGCCAAGAGTGGGGAGCTGGCTACACCTTC.

Only a few counts were recorded for this clone. The chain joins TRBV28 to TRBJ1-2; D not certain. The V end was cut by 10 bases, the J end by 3 bases, with 15 bases between. Germline loops: CDR1 MDHEN, CDR2 SYDVKM. The CDR3 covers 13 residues. The CDR3 sequence is CATRSGFYYGYTF. The CDR3 DNA follows: TGTGCCACCAGAAGCGGATTCTACTATGGCTACACCTTC.

The chain uses TRBV5-6 and TRBJ1-5, with no clear D. The CDR3 is made up of 15 amino acids. The germline gives CDR1 SGHDT, CDR2 YYEEEE. Trimming removed 2 bases from V and 4 bases from J, with 13 bases in between. Here the CDR3 reads CASSFGPSLNQPQHF. The CDR3 nucleotides are TGTGCCAGCAGCTTCGGACCGTCGTTAAATCAGCCCCAGCATTTT.

The chain has TRBV29-1 and TRBJ2-7; 12 nucleotides line up with TRBD2. CDR1 and CDR2 (germline): SQVTM, ANQGSEA. The CDR3 runs 14 residues. Trimming cost V 3 bases and J 4 bases; bases outside gene matches: 4. CDR3 region: CSVEYLAGGYEQYF. The CDR3 DNA sequence: TGCAGCGTTGAGTACCTAGCGGGAGGGTACGAGCAGTACTTC.

The V call is TRBV27, the J call TRBJ2-2, with D unresolved. The V and J ends lost 3 bases and 4 bases respectively, with 6 bases between them. The CDR3 runs 13 residues. The germline CDR1 and CDR2 sequences are MNHEY and SMNVEV (reference sequence). The CDR3 loop is CASSFSVTGELFF. CDR3 in DNA: TGTGCCAGCAGTTTTTCGGTCACCGGGGAGCTGTTTTTT.

V and J are TRBV29-1 and TRBJ2-3; no reliable D call. CDR1 and CDR2 (germline): SQVTM, ANQGSEA. The CDR3 contains 13 residues. V was clipped by 8 bases and J by 6 bases, with 18 bases between them. CDR3 sequence (DNA): TGCAGCAGTTCACTACTCTTAGGGGATACGCAGTATTTT. Translated: CSSSLLLGDTQYF.

Comments on this clone: The DNA is left out, because the CDR3 cannot be placed on it with certainty; the CDR3 is given as TCRdb lists it. The chain recombines TRBV7-9 with TRBJ2-7. Counting both end residues, the CDR3 totals 15 amino acids. Germline V gives CDR1 SEHNR, CDR2 FQNEAQ (reference sequence). CDR3: CASSSSGQLVYEQYF.

The chain couples TRBV19 to TRBJ1-5; TRBD1 might be the D (5 bases). Germline CDR1 and CDR2: LNHDA and SQIVND (reference sequence). With 3 bases removed from V and 5 bases from J, the gap between germline ends came to 8 bases. The CDR3 is 13 residues long. In DNA, the CDR3 is TGTGCCAGTAGTATCAGGGATGATCAGCCCCAGCATTTT. As protein: CASSIRDDQPQHF.

The genes are TRBV11-2 and TRBJ1-4; no reliable D call. V was trimmed by 3 bases and J by 8 bases, leaving 10 bases between them. Germline V gives CDR1 SGHAT, CDR2 FQNNGV. The CDR3 extends over 13 amino acids. CDR3 DNA sequence: TGTGCCAGCAGCTTGAGTCCGGGAGAAAAACTGTTTTTT. This gives the protein CASSLSPGEKLFF.

This clone was observed once. The CDR3 bases are TGTGCCAGCAGCTTTGAGGGGGTTGTCTATGGCTACACCTTC. Translating gives CASSFEGVVYGYTF. The rearrangement links TRBV5-4 to TRBJ1-2, with a weak D call TRBD1 (6 bases). In germline, CDR1 is SGHNT, CDR2 YYREEE (reference sequence). V lost 2 bases to trimming and J lost 4 bases, with 12 bases between them. This CDR3 has 14 residues.

The chain uses TRBV28 and TRBJ2-5, with 8 bases matching TRBD2. The CDR3 spans 16 residues. Germline lookup yields CDR1 MDHEN and CDR2 SYDVKM. The V segment lost 6 bases and the J segment 1 base; nucleotides outside the gene matches: 10. This CDR3 reads CASRRGIAGRQETQYF. In nucleotides, the CDR3 is TGTGCCAGCAGGCGCGGTATAGCGGGACGCCAAGAGACCCAGTACTTC.

This clone was observed a handful of times. The V call is TRBV5-1, the J call TRBJ2-7; 10 bases align to TRBD1. CDR1 and CDR2 (germline): SGHRS, YFSETQ. This CDR3 region has 15 residues. After removal of 0 bases from V and 3 bases from J, the junction contained 3 bases not matched to a gene. CDR3 coding DNA: TGCGCCAGCAGCTTGGTAGGGACAGGGGTCTACGAGCAGTACTTC. Translated: CASSLVGTGVYEQYF.

J is TRBJ2-1 and V is TRBV28; D might be TRBD2 (5 bases). The germline CDR1 and CDR2 sequences are MDHEN and SYDVKM. V was clipped by 4 bases and J by 0 bases, with 10 bases between them. The CDR3 totals 15 residues. In DNA, the CDR3 is TGTGCCAGCAGTTCCGACTACGGCTCCTACAATGAGCAGTTCTTC. This sequence encodes CASSSDYGSYNEQFF.

This clone was recorded a few times. This chain uses TRBV20-1 with TRBJ2-5; no firm D call. The V end lost 3 bases, the J end lost 11 bases, and 13 bases lay between the germline ends. CDR3 size: 11 residues. Germline V lookup: CDR1 DFQATT, CDR2 SNEGSKA (reference sequence). CDR3 bases: TGCAGTGCTAGCGCGTCGGCTGGGCAGTACTTC. Translated: CSASASAGQYF.

This chain joins TRBV10-1 and TRBJ1-5; D uncertain. The V end was cut by 3 bases, the J end by 4 bases, with 4 bases between. The CDR3 has 12 amino acids. The germline V gene has CDR1 WNHNN and CDR2 SYGVQD (reference sequence). As DNA, the CDR3 is TGCGCCAGCAGTGATAATAATCAGCCCCAGCATTTT. Translation: CASSDNNQPQHF.

V and J are TRBV9 and TRBJ2-1; the D is unclear. The CDR3 is made up of 17 amino acids. The germline V gene has CDR1 SGDLS and CDR2 YYNGEE. With 5 bases removed from V and 5 bases from J, the gap between germline ends came to 23 bases. CDR3 loop: CASSVRSSNLIHNEQFF. The CDR3 region has the DNA TGTGCCAGCAGTGTCAGGAGTTCGAACCTCATTCACAATGAGCAGTTCTTC.

The CDR3: CAWSVSSEQYF. CDR3 coding DNA: TGTGCCTGGAGTGTGAGTAGCGAACAGTACTTC. The chain has TRBV30 and TRBJ2-7; tentatively, D is TRBD2 (5 bases). Trimming removed 0 bases at V and 10 bases at J, with 10 bases between. This CDR3 has 11 amino acids. Germline lookup yields CDR1 GTSNPN and CDR2 SVGIG (reference sequence).

V gene TRBV7-8 combines with J gene TRBJ2-5; D perhaps matches TRBD2 (6 bases). The CDR3 is made up of 17 amino acids. V was shortened by 5 bases and J by 5 bases, with 24 bases between the two germline ends. CDR1 is SGHVS, CDR2 FQNEAQ, per germline. The CDR3 nucleotides are TGTGCCAGCAGCACCCTACCTCCCGGGAGTTCGGGGGAGACCCAGTACTTC. This translates into CASSTLPPGSSGETQYF.

The chain carries TRBV5-1 and TRBJ2-7; D gene unclear. The CDR3 covers 15 residues. Germline V gene lookup returns CDR1 SGHRS and CDR2 YFSETQ. Deletions cut 4 bases from V and 3 bases from J, with 17 bases between. This chain's CDR3 is CASSIPRRSLYEQYF. The DNA for the CDR3 is TGCGCCAGCAGCATTCCCCGCCGATCCCTCTACGAGCAGTACTTC.

The chain is built from TRBV11-2 and TRBJ2-7; D is possibly TRBD1 or TRBD2 (5 bases each). CDR3 size: 18 residues. Germline lookup yields CDR1 SGHAT and CDR2 FQNNGV. With 2 bases removed from V and 2 bases from J, the gap between germline ends came to 22 bases. Here the CDR3 reads CASSLFPRTTGPTYEQYF. CDR3 DNA: TGTGCCAGCAGCTTATTCCCTCGTACAACGGGGCCAACCTACGAGCAGTACTTC.